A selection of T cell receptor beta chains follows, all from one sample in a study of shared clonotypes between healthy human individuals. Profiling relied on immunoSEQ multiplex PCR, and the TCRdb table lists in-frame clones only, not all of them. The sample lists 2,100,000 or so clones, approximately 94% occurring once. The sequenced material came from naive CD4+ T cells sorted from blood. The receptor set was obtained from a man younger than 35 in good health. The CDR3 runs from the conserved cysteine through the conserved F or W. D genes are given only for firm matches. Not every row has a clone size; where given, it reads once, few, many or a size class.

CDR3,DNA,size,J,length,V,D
CASSRLGDGNTIYF,TGTGCCAGCAGTAGGTTAGGTGATGGAAACACCATATATTTT,-,TRBJ1-3,14,TRBV2,-
CASRPAGGTRNEQYF,TGTGCCAGCAGGCCCGCGGGGGGAACGAGGAACGAGCAGTACTTC,-,TRBJ2-7,15,TRBV6-5,TRBD2
CASAPAGVPYEQYF,TGTGCCAGCGCCCCGGCGGGGGTCCCCTACGAGCAGTACTTC,-,TRBJ2-7,14,TRBV27,TRBD2
CASSAQTSGSIGEQYF,TGCGCCAGCAGCGCCCAGACTAGCGGGAGCATCGGCGAGCAGTACTTC,-,TRBJ2-7,16,TRBV5-1,TRBD2
CATSGTVSYEQYF,TGCGCCACATCCGGGACAGTGAGTTACGAGCAGTACTTC,-,TRBJ2-7,13,TRBV10-2,TRBD1
CATSRDRKGLNHGAAFF,TGTGCCACCAGCAGAGACAGAAAAGGCCTAAACCACGGGGCAGCTTTCTTT,once,TRBJ1-1,17,TRBV15,-
CASSPDGQGNEKLFF,TGCGCCAGCAGCCCCGATGGACAGGGGAATGAAAAACTGTTTTTT,-,TRBJ1-4,15,TRBV5-1,TRBD1
CSGVKAGNTIYF,TGCAGCGGCGTGAAGGCCGGAAACACCATATATTTT,-,TRBJ1-3,12,TRBV29-1,-
CASSPPGTGNTIYF,TGTGCCAGCTCACCTCCAGGGACTGGAAACACCATATATTTT,-,TRBJ1-3,14,TRBV18,-
CASSFGENYGYTF,TGTGCCAGCAGCTTCGGGGAAAACTATGGCTACACCTTC,once,TRBJ1-2,13,TRBV5-4,-
CASSLRLAPYNEQFF,TGCGCCAGCAGCTTAAGACTAGCCCCATACAATGAGCAGTTCTTC,once,TRBJ2-1,15,TRBV5-1,TRBD2
CASSLGSGGTYEQYF,TGTGCCAGCAGCTTAGGTAGCGGGGGTACCTACGAGCAGTACTTC,once,TRBJ2-7,15,TRBV7-8,TRBD2
CASGQYYGYTF,TGTGCCAGCGGACAGTACTATGGCTACACCTTC,-,TRBJ1-2,11,TRBV28,-
CASSSGTGVISFF,TGTGCCAGCAGTTCGGGGACAGGGGTGATATCGTTTTTT,-,TRBJ1-4,13,TRBV28,TRBD1
CASREGGPGEKLFF,TGCGCCAGCAGGGAAGGAGGGCCAGGGGAAAAACTGTTTTTT,-,TRBJ1-4,14,TRBV5-1,-
CASSRTGHSGANVLTF,TGTGCCAGCAGCAGGACAGGCCACTCTGGGGCCAACGTCCTGACTTTC,once,TRBJ2-6,16,TRBV28,TRBD1
CASSYSRGTEAFF,TGTGCCAGCAGTTACTCGAGGGGCACTGAAGCTTTCTTT,-,TRBJ1-1,13,TRBV6-6,-
CASSRTVEETQYF,TGTGCCAGCAGTCGGACGGTTGAAGAGACCCAGTACTTC,-,TRBJ2-5,13,TRBV6-5,-
CASSMGQGPNEKLFF,TGTGCCAGCAGCATGGGACAGGGACCTAATGAAAAACTGTTTTTT,-,TRBJ1-4,15,TRBV5-4,TRBD1
CASSFGTPSAGYGYTF,TGCGCCAGCAGCTTTGGGACACCTTCCGCTGGCTATGGCTACACCTTC,-,TRBJ1-2,16,TRBV5-1,-
CASGKQAPLGKLFF,TGCGCCAGCGGCAAACAGGCACCCCTGGGGAAACTGTTTTTT,-,TRBJ1-4,14,TRBV10-2,-
CASSLVGQGRSPLHF,TGTGCCAGCAGCTTAGTTGGACAGGGCCGTTCACCCCTCCACTTT,-,TRBJ1-6,15,TRBV7-2,TRBD1
CASRQGTGEWYEQYF,TGCGCCAGCAGACAAGGGACAGGGGAATGGTACGAGCAGTACTTC,-,TRBJ2-7,15,TRBV5-1,TRBD1
CASSPSGREQYF,TGTGCCAGCAGCCCCAGCGGGAGGGAGCAGTACTTC,once,TRBJ2-7,12,TRBV7-8,TRBD2
CASSLVDRGETQYF,TGTGCCAGCAGCTTAGTGGACAGGGGTGAGACCCAGTACTTC,-,TRBJ2-5,14,TRBV5-4,TRBD1
CAISGTDVEGYTF,TGTGCCATCAGTGGGACGGACGTAGAAGGCTACACCTTC,-,TRBJ1-2,13,TRBV10-3,-